Presented here are 31 T cell receptor beta chains from one specimen sequenced in a study of blood T cell repertoires in COVID-19. The assay was immunoSEQ multiplex PCR, and TCRdb's table has in-frame clones only and misses some. The table includes around 270,000 clones, less than 90% detected once. Sample: peripheral blood. The receptors stem from a man in his 60s with acute or convalescent COVID-19.

A few counts support this clone. The chain employs TRBV5-4 and TRBJ2-3; 7 nucleotides line up with TRBD2. V lost 4 bases, J lost 9 bases, and 11 bases stayed unmatched. Germline CDR1 is SGHNT and CDR2 is YYREEE (reference sequence). The CDR3 is made up of 14 amino acids. The DNA of the CDR3 is TGTGCCAGCAGCCTCCAAGGGAATAGCGGGACGCAGTATTTT. Translating it yields CASSLQGNSGTQYF.

The chain has TRBV5-1 and TRBJ2-5, with TRBD2 matching 8 bases. Germline V gene data show CDR1 as SGHRS and CDR2 as YFSETQ. There are 16 residues in the CDR3. The V segment lost 1 base and the J segment 2 bases; nucleotides outside the gene matches: 7. CDR3 coding DNA: TGCGCCAGCAGCTTGCGTTTAGCGGGATTACAAGAGACCCAGTACTTC. As protein: CASSLRLAGLQETQYF.

This chain uses TRBV9 with TRBJ2-3; the D gene is possibly TRBD2 (6 bases). Germline CDR1 and CDR2: SGDLS and YYNGEE. The CDR3 is 21 residues long. Trimming cost V 1 base and J 3 bases, with 30 bases left between them. The CDR3 protein is CASSVTSRIGAEGRMTDTQYF. CDR3 coding DNA: TGTGCCAGCAGCGTAACGAGTCGCATCGGAGCGGAGGGTCGCATGACAGATACGCAGTATTTT. Complete variable domain (other parts from reference TRBV9 and TRBJ2-3): DSGVTQTPKHLITATGQRVTLRCSPRSGDLSVYWYQQSLDQGLQFLIQYYNGEERAKGNILERFSAQQFPDLHSELNLSSLELGDSALYFCASSVTSRIGAEGRMTDTQYFGPGTRLTVL.

Turning to this clone: The junction departs from germline at one end; a sequencing error may be responsible. V and J are TRBV30 and TRBJ2-5; TRBD1 matches at 9 bases. The CDR3 totals 15 residues. Germline-derived CDR1 and CDR2 are GTSNPN and SVGIG (reference sequence). The CDR3, as DNA: TGTGCCTGGAGGCCAACAGGGGGCCTTCAAGGGACCCAGTACTTC. It encodes CAWRPTGGLQGTQYF.

The chain combines TRBV2 with TRBJ2-1; 7 bases agree with TRBD1. Trimming removed 8 bases from V and 5 bases from J; junction bases left unmatched: 12. This CDR3 is 15 amino acids long. Germline loops: CDR1 SNHLY, CDR2 FYNNEI. This chain's CDR3 is CASPKWDSPHNEQFF. The CDR3 DNA is TGTGCCAGCCCTAAGTGGGACAGTCCCCACAATGAGCAGTTCTTC.

Of note for this clone: This CDR3 is also generated by other DNA sequences in the sample. J is TRBJ2-7 and V is TRBV3-1 (or the pseudogene TRBV3-2); D not resolved. V shed 0 bases and J shed 2 bases, with 5 bases lying between them. Germline CDR1 is LGHDT and CDR2 is YNNKEL (reference sequence). The CDR3 has 13 amino acids. CDR3 nucleotide sequence: TGTGCCAGCAGCCAAGACGGTCCCTACGAGCAGTACTTC. It codes for CASSQDGPYEQYF.

The chain has TRBV7-3 and TRBJ2-7; 7 bases are shared with TRBD2. V trimming: 5 bases; J trimming: 1 base; junction bases outside the gene matches: 5. The length of the CDR3 is 14 residues. Looked up from germline, CDR1 is SGHTA and CDR2 is FQGTGA. For the CDR3, the DNA is TGTGCCAGCAGCCCCGGACTAGGGTCCTACGAGCAGTACTTC. Translating it yields CASSPGLGSYEQYF.

The chain employs TRBV7-9 and TRBJ2-1, with 10 bases matching TRBD1. This CDR3 has 16 residues. CDR1 and CDR2 (germline): SEHNR, FQNEAQ (reference sequence). Trimming at V came to 5 bases and at J to 3 bases, leaving 7 bases not matched to a gene. The CDR3 coding sequence is TGTGCCAGCAGCCCCGGACAGGGGGGGGTCTACAATGAGCAGTTCTTC. As protein: CASSPGQGGVYNEQFF.

In its sample, this clone was seen once. The rearrangement joins TRBV7-9 to TRBJ1-1, with 7 bases matching TRBD1. The germline CDR1 and CDR2 sequences are SEHNR and FQNEAQ (reference sequence). V dropped 6 bases and J dropped 0; count of bases not matched to a gene: 13. The CDR3 contains 17 residues. For the CDR3, the DNA is TGTGCCAGCAGTTCTGACAGGGCTTGGGTCATGAACACTGAAGCTTTCTTT. Translation: CASSSDRAWVMNTEAFF.

The chain recombines TRBV6-4 with TRBJ1-2; TRBD1 matches 8 bases. J lost 4 bases, V lost 6 bases, and 4 bases had no gene match. This CDR3 comprises 13 residues. CDR1 and CDR2 (germline): MRHNA, SNTAGT. Here the CDR3 reads CASRRTGSYGYTF. CDR3 DNA sequence: TGTGCCAGCAGGAGGACAGGGTCCTATGGCTACACCTTC.

The chain couples TRBV11-3 to TRBJ2-7; TRBD1 is a possible D gene (6 bases). This CDR3 is built from 13 residues. Germline-derived CDR1 and CDR2 are SGHNT and YENEEA. Between the trimmed V and J ends, which lost 0 bases and 7 bases, there was a span of 10 bases. The chain's CDR3 is CASSLEGGREQYF. The CDR3 DNA reads as TGTGCCAGCAGCTTAGAAGGGGGTCGGGAGCAGTACTTC.

The chain has TRBV3-1 (or the pseudogene TRBV3-2) and TRBJ2-2, with 7 bases that match TRBD2. There are 16 residues in the CDR3. The junction had 11 bases not matched to a gene; V was cut back by 3 bases and J by 7 bases. Germline CDR1 is LGHDT and CDR2 is YNNKEL (reference sequence). CDR3 DNA sequence: TGTGCCAGCAGCCAGACGGGGGAGGGCCTTAACGGGGAGCTGTTTTTT. It is translated as CASSQTGEGLNGELFF.

This clone was seen at least ten times. V and J are TRBV6-4 and TRBJ2-3; TRBD2 aligns across 12 bases. The CDR3 runs to 15 residues. Per the germline V gene, CDR1 is MRHNA and CDR2 is SNTAGT. Trimming cost V 6 bases and J 2 bases; bases outside gene matches: 3. For the CDR3, the DNA is TGTGCCAGCAGCCGGACTAGCGGGGACACAGATACGCAGTATTTT. This codes for CASSRTSGDTDTQYF.

The chain couples TRBV11-2 to TRBJ2-1; weak D call: TRBD2 (5 bases). The CDR3 sequence is 15 residues long. Germline CDR1 and CDR2: SGHAT and FQNNGV. Trimming shortened V by 5 bases and J by 6 bases, and 17 bases separated the two germline ends. CDR3 sequence: CASSRTSAPSNEQFF. CDR3 in DNA: TGTGCCAGCAGCCGAACTAGTGCCCCCTCCAATGAGCAGTTCTTC.

The chain joins TRBV12-3 or TRBV12-4 to TRBJ1-1; D not resolved. Deletions cut 6 bases from V and 2 bases from J, with 10 bases between. This CDR3 region has 13 residues. The CDR3 sequence: CASSFYGNTEAFF. The CDR3 DNA sequence: TGTGCCAGCAGCTTTTACGGTAACACTGAAGCTTTCTTT.

The V gene is TRBV7-9, the J gene TRBJ2-2; a possible D gene is TRBD2 (6 bases). Germline loops: CDR1 SEHNR, CDR2 FQNEAQ (reference sequence). The CDR3 spans 16 residues. Trimming left V 5 bases short and J 3 bases short, with 16 bases between. The CDR3 region has the DNA TGTGCCAGCAGCCTTCTGGGGGGTTTGGACACCGGGGAGCTGTTTTTT. Translating it yields CASSLLGGLDTGELFF.

This chain uses TRBV6-6 with TRBJ2-7; TRBD2 matches 9 bases. Per the germline V gene, CDR1 is MNHNY and CDR2 is SVGAGI (reference sequence). The J segment lost 4 bases and the V segment lost 6 bases, leaving 10 bases of the junction unmatched. The CDR3 spans 15 residues. CDR3 sequence (DNA): TGTGCCAGCAGCTACGGCGGGACTAGCAAGTACGAGCAGTACTTC. This codes for CASSYGGTSKYEQYF.

The CDR3 coding sequence is TGTGCCAGCAGACGGGAGGTCTACGAGCAGTACTTC. Translation: CASRREVYEQYF. V is TRBV2 and J is TRBJ2-7, with TRBD2 matching 7 bases. Trimming cost V 6 bases and J 3 bases; bases outside gene matches: 2. Germline V lookup: CDR1 SNHLY, CDR2 FYNNEI. This CDR3 region has 12 residues.

The gene calls are TRBV19 and TRBJ1-5, with 9 bases that match TRBD1. Trimming removed 5 bases from V and 7 bases from J; junction bases left unmatched: 15. The CDR3 loop spans 17 amino acids. Looked up from germline, CDR1 is LNHDA and CDR2 is SQIVND (reference sequence). The CDR3 nucleotides read TGTGCCAGTAGTCCTCAACACCGGACAGGGGTAGACCAGCCCCAGCATTTT. Protein product: CASSPQHRTGVDQPQHF.

The chain carries TRBV10-2 and TRBJ1-5; TRBD1 aligns across 8 bases. The CDR3 is made up of 16 amino acids. Germline lookup yields CDR1 WSHSY and CDR2 SAAADI. The V and J ends lost 2 bases and 0 bases, in that order; junction bases with no gene match: 3. As DNA, the CDR3 is TGCGCCAGCAGTGAGCCCGGACAGGGTAGCAATCAGCCCCAGCATTTT. Protein sequence: CASSEPGQGSNQPQHF.

The rearrangement links TRBV4-1 to TRBJ2-3; 8 positions match TRBD1. Per the germline V gene, CDR1 is MGHRA and CDR2 is YSYEKL. Trimming took 2 bases from V and 3 from J; bases not matched to a gene: 7. This CDR3 has 16 amino acids. The CDR3 DNA is TGCGCCAGCAGCCAAACAGGTGGACAGGGTACAGATACGCAGTATTTT. Residues: CASSQTGGQGTDTQYF.

V gene TRBV9 combines with J gene TRBJ2-3; D gene ambiguous. Between the trimmed V and J ends, which lost 2 bases and 2 bases, there was a span of 6 bases. CDR3 length: 13 amino acids. The germline V gene has CDR1 SGDLS and CDR2 YYNGEE. The CDR3 spells CASSVTNTDTQYF. Written as DNA, the CDR3 is TGTGCCAGCAGCGTTACTAACACAGATACGCAGTATTTT. Combining the CDR3 with reference TRBV9 and TRBJ2-3 gives the whole variable domain DSGVTQTPKHLITATGQRVTLRCSPRSGDLSVYWYQQSLDQGLQFLIQYYNGEERAKGNILERFSAQQFPDLHSELNLSSLELGDSALYFCASSVTNTDTQYFGPGTRLTVL.

The chain uses TRBV19 and TRBJ1-1, with unresolved D. Germline V gene lookup returns CDR1 LNHDA and CDR2 SQIVND (reference sequence). There are 12 residues in the CDR3. V was clipped by 3 bases and J by 11 bases, with 13 bases between them. The CDR3 spells CASSIFREEAFF. CDR3 bases: TGTGCCAGTAGTATCTTTAGAGAAGAGGCTTTCTTT.

This chain connects TRBV5-6 to TRBJ1-6; D uncertain. The CDR3 length is 12 residues. V lost 5 bases to trimming and J lost 10 bases, with 10 bases between them. Per germline, CDR1 SGHDT and CDR2 YYEEEE. The CDR3 spells CASSLSGSPLHF. The CDR3 nucleotides read TGTGCCAGCAGTCTGTCGGGGTCACCCCTCCACTTT.

The J gene is TRBJ2-1, the V gene TRBV2, with TRBD2 matching over 9 bases. CDR3 size: 14 residues. The V gene's germline CDR1 is SNHLY and CDR2 FYNNEI. Losses at the gene ends were 6 bases for V and 7 bases for J; bases not matched to a gene: 7. The CDR3 DNA is TGTGCCAGCAGCCCTAGCGGGGTTTTAAATGAGCAGTTCTTC. This codes for CASSPSGVLNEQFF.

This chain uses TRBV6-5 with TRBJ2-7; the match to TRBD1 covers 8 bases. Trimming at V came to 10 bases and at J to 2 bases, leaving 1 base not matched to a gene. The CDR3 sequence is 11 residues long. Germline V lookup: CDR1 MNHEY, CDR2 SVGAGI. The CDR3 coding sequence is TGTGCCACGACAGGGGCCTACGAGCAGTACTTC. Translating it yields CATTGAYEQYF.

This rearrangement joins TRBV5-5 to TRBJ1-5, with 8 bases lining up with TRBD1. The V gene end was trimmed by 4 bases and the J gene end by 0 bases; junction bases not matched to a gene: 9. The CDR3 runs to 17 residues. The germline gives CDR1 SGHKS, CDR2 YYEKEE (reference sequence). The CDR3 DNA reads as TGTGCCAGCAGCGGAGGACAGGGTCCCTTTAGCAATCAGCCCCAGCATTTT. Protein: CASSGGQGPFSNQPQHF. The full variable domain, its missing parts supplied by reference TRBV5-5 and TRBJ1-5, is DAGVTQSPTHLIKTRGQQVTLRCSPISGHKSVSWYQQVLGQGPQFIFQYYEKEERGRGNFPDRFSARQFPNYSSELNVNALLLGDSALYLCASSGGQGPFSNQPQHFGDGTRLSIL.

The CDR3 reads CASSQPISGGSYEQYF. The CDR3 bases are TGCGCCAGCAGCCAACCAATTAGCGGGGGGTCCTACGAGCAGTACTTC. This chain uses TRBV4-1 with TRBJ2-7, with 10 bases lining up with TRBD2. The CDR3 contains 16 residues. The germline gives CDR1 MGHRA, CDR2 YSYEKL. V shed 2 bases, J shed 1 base, and the junction held 5 bases outside the gene matches.

This CDR3 reads CASSRLRGLLKEQYF. In DNA, the CDR3 is TGTGCCAGTAGTCGACTCAGGGGGCTTCTAAAGGAGCAGTACTTC. This chain links TRBV19 with TRBJ2-7; TRBD1 aligns across 8 bases. V was clipped by 5 bases and J by 7 bases; unmatched bases: 13. The length of the CDR3 is 15 residues. From germline, CDR1 is LNHDA and CDR2 SQIVND (reference sequence).

This chain connects TRBV6-6 to TRBJ2-7; 11 positions agree with TRBD2. The CDR3 covers 13 residues. V dropped 6 bases and J dropped 6; count of bases not matched to a gene: 4. CDR1 and CDR2 from the germline V gene are MNHNY and SVGAGI (reference sequence). CDR3 sequence (DNA): TGTGCCAGCAGACCTAGCGGGGGGAGCGAGCAGTACTTC. Encoded protein: CASRPSGGSEQYF.

The chain uses TRBV29-1 and TRBJ1-1; no reliable D call. The CDR3 runs 13 residues. Germline values: CDR1 SQVTM, CDR2 ANQGSEA. The V gene lost 5 bases and the J gene lost 0 bases, with 10 bases spanning the gap. The CDR3 region has the DNA TGCAGCGTTCCTGGTCAGGTGAACACTGAAGCTTTCTTT. This encodes CSVPGQVNTEAFF.